This TCR beta chain emerged from a study of response to subunit inactivated influenza vaccine. The study's findings and limits: Only a handful of new T cells, the authors suggested, are recruited with each seasonal influenza vaccination.

There are a few counts of this clonotype. Its antigen remains unidentified. CDR3 length: 14 amino acids. V gave up 5 bases and J gave up 5 bases; unmatched junction bases: 6. MiXCR, run by TCRdb on the RT-PCR reads, gives a single entry per CDR3 protein. This sample has over 750,000 distinct CDR3 sequences; less than 25% occur once, and the top ten carry 9.5% to 13%. The chain combines TRBV12-3 or TRBV12-4 with TRBJ2-7; TRBD2 agrees at 10 bases. This receptor was identified in a man aged 45-60 years who received an inactivated influenza vaccine. This sample comprised PBMCs from blood, obtained more than 4 days after vaccination. CDR3 DNA: TGTGCCAGCAGTGAAACTAGCGGGACCCACGAGCAGTACTTC. This codes for CASSETSGTHEQYF.